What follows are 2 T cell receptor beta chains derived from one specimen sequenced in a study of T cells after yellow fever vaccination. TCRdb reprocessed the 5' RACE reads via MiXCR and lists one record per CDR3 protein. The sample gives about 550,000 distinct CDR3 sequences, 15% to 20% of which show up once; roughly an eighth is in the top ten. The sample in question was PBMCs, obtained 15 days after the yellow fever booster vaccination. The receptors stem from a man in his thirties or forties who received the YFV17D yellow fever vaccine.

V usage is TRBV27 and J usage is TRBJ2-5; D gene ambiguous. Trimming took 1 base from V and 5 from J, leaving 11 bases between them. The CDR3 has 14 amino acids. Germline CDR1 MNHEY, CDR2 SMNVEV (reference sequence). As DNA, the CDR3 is TGTGCCAGCAGTTTATTGCCCTTCGGCGAGACCCAGTACTTC. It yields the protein CASSLLPFGETQYF.

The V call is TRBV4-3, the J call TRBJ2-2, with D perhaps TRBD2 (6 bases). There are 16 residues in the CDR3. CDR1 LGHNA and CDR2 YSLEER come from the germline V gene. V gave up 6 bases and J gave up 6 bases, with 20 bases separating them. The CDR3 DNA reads TGCGCCAGCAGTCCCTCTTGGGGGACTGCTCCCGGGGAGCTGTTTTTT. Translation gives CASSPSWGTAPGELFF.